A single sample gave rise to the 8 T cell receptor beta chains below, sequenced in a study of blood T cell repertoires in COVID-19. TCRdb's copy holds only in-frame clones and misses some; the assay was immunoSEQ multiplex PCR. The data contain 320,000 or so clones, about 90% of them singletons. The sequencing sample was made of PBMCs or T cells enriched from blood (not recorded which). The receptors shown here come from a woman in her 30s who had recovered from COVID-19.

This chain uses TRBV5-1 with TRBJ2-7, with D uncertain. This CDR3 spans 12 amino acids. Trimming removed 4 bases from V and 2 bases from J, with 7 bases in between. The germline CDR1 and CDR2 sequences are SGHRS and YFSETQ. CDR3 sequence (DNA): TGCGCCAGCAGCGTCAGTACCTACGAGCAGTACTTC. It encodes CASSVSTYEQYF.

In DNA, the CDR3 is TGTGCCAGCAGTTTCTACGCGACAGGGGGTCACGAGCAGTACTTC. This codes for CASSFYATGGHEQYF. The gene calls are TRBV28 and TRBJ2-7; 9 bases are shared with TRBD1. V lost 3 bases, J lost 5 bases, and 8 bases stayed unmatched. This CDR3 region has 15 residues. The germline gives CDR1 MDHEN, CDR2 SYDVKM.

The chain links TRBV27 to TRBJ2-7; 8 positions match TRBD1. Trimming took 7 bases from V and 5 from J; bases not matched to a gene: 4. Per germline, CDR1 MNHEY and CDR2 SMNVEV (reference sequence). The CDR3 totals 12 residues. CDR3 DNA sequence: TGTGCCAGCACGGACAGGGCCCACGAGCAGTACTTC. Encoded protein: CASTDRAHEQYF.

This clone occurred a few times. The CDR3 protein is CASSLAAGGGNEQYF. The CDR3 nucleotides are TGTGCCAGCAGTTTGGCAGCGGGGGGGGGTAACGAGCAGTACTTC. The chain links TRBV27 to TRBJ2-7; TRBD2 matches at 10 bases. Germline V gene lookup returns CDR1 MNHEY and CDR2 SMNVEV (reference sequence). The ends lost 3 bases at V and 5 bases at J; junction bases unmatched: 7. CDR3 length: 15 residues.

V gene TRBV10-3 combines with J gene TRBJ1-3; 7 positions match TRBD1. The CDR3 consists of 15 residues. Germline V gives CDR1 ENHRY, CDR2 SYGVKD. The junction had 2 bases not matched to a gene; V was cut back by 2 bases and J by 1 base. Written as DNA, the CDR3 is TGTGCCATCAGTGAGCGACAGGGATCTGGAAACACCATATATTTT. Its translation is CAISERQGSGNTIYF.

The rearrangement links TRBV5-1 to TRBJ1-4; 7 nucleotides align to TRBD1. Germline CDR1 is SGHRS and CDR2 is YFSETQ. The CDR3 consists of 16 residues. Trimming cost V 4 bases and J 7 bases; bases outside gene matches: 13. The CDR3 nucleotides read TGCGCCAGCAGCCAAGGACAGGCGGGGACCTTTGAAAAACTGTTTTTT. It translates to CASSQGQAGTFEKLFF.

This clone has a single count. This chain joins TRBV24-1 and TRBJ1-2; the match to TRBD1 covers 8 bases. The trim removed 6 bases at V and 0 bases at J, leaving 11 bases unmatched. This CDR3 spans 17 amino acids. From germline, CDR1 is KGHDR and CDR2 SFDVKD. This CDR3 is CATSPGQVSRANYGYTF. The CDR3, as DNA: TGTGCCACCAGTCCGGGACAGGTTTCCAGAGCTAACTATGGCTACACCTTC.

This chain uses TRBV18 with TRBJ1-5, with a tentative D call TRBD1 (5 bases). CDR1 and CDR2 from the germline V gene are KGHSH and LQKENI. This CDR3 contains 17 residues. With 3 bases removed from V and 0 bases from J, the gap between germline ends came to 15 bases. The CDR3 sequence: CASSPGQTVDSNQPQHF. The CDR3 bases are TGTGCCAGCTCACCTGGACAAACGGTCGATAGCAATCAGCCCCAGCATTTT.